These T cell receptor beta chains were read from a single sample in a study of brain T cells in children with intractable seizures. Produced via immunoSEQ multiplex PCR; TCRdb's table is partial and in-frame only. This sample carries 60,000 to 65,000 clones, more than 95% of them seen once, and the ten largest clones take over 0.35%. Sequenced material: peripheral blood, taken at surgery. Source of these receptors: a boy younger than two with focal cortical dysplasia and intractable seizures. The CDR3 runs from the conserved cysteine through the conserved F or W. D genes are given only for firm matches. A clone size is listed for some rows: how often the clone was seen (once, few, many), or a class if it is expanded.

j_call | v_call | d_call | clone_size | cdr3_nt | cdr3_aa
TRBJ2-2 | TRBV2 | . | . | TGTGCCAGCAGTGAGGTCGGGTTGAACTTTGAGGGGGAGCTGTTTTTT | CASSEVGLNFEGELFF
TRBJ1-6 | TRBV14 | . | . | TGTGCCAGCACCCCGACGGGGCAGGGAAATTCACCCCTCCACTTT | CASTPTGQGNSPLHF
TRBJ1-2 | TRBV9 | . | . | TGTGCCAGCAGCGTAGATCGGGGGCCCTATGGCTACACCTTC | CASSVDRGPYGYTF
TRBJ2-7 | TRBV27 | TRBD2 | . | TGTGCCAGCAGGACCTACGGGACTAGCCGGTCCGAGCAGTACTTC | CASRTYGTSRSEQYF
TRBJ2-2 | TRBV7-7 | TRBD1 | . | TGTGCCAGCAGCCCCCGGACAGGGTCGGGCACCGGGGAGCTGTTTTTT | CASSPRTGSGTGELFF
TRBJ2-7 | TRBV5-1 | . | . | TGCGCCAGCAGCTTGGAGCGTCCCTACGAGCAGTACTTC | CASSLERPYEQYF
TRBJ2-3 | TRBV7-9 | . | . | TGTGCCAGCAGCTCACTACTAGGTCTCGGCACAGATACGCAGTATTTT | CASSSLLGLGTDTQYF
TRBJ1-3 | TRBV7-2 | . | . | TGTGCCAGCAGCTTAGGGCGTCTCGGGCAGGGAGCTGGAAACACCATATATTTT | CASSLGRLGQGAGNTIYF
TRBJ1-1 | TRBV7-9 | . | . | TGTGCCAGCACCCCACCGCACCCGGCCCGGGGGGACCCTGAAGCTTTCTTT | CASTPPHPARGDPEAFF
TRBJ2-7 | TRBV19 | TRBD2 | . | TGTGCCAGTGGTATCGCCCCTAGCGGGAGAGGATACGAGCAGTACTTC | CASGIAPSGRGYEQYF
TRBJ2-3 | TRBV2 | TRBD2 | . | TGTGCCAGCAGTGAAAGGGAGTTAGCGGGGGGGTCAGATACGCAGTATTTT | CASSERELAGGSDTQYF
TRBJ2-1 | TRBV7-9 | TRBD1 | . | TGTGCCAGCAACCCCGGGACAGGAACCTTCAATGAGCAGTTCTTC | CASNPGTGTFNEQFF
TRBJ1-6 | TRBV6-6 | . | . | TGTGCCAGCAGTTACTCTGGAGGGACAAGGTCACCCCTCCACTTT | CASSYSGGTRSPLHF
TRBJ2-1 | TRBV4-2 | TRBD2 | . | TGTGCCAGCAGCCAAGAGTCTAGCGGGAGTCCCTACAATGAGCAGTTCTTC | CASSQESSGSPYNEQFF
TRBJ2-2 | TRBV7-2 | TRBD1 | . | TGTGCCAGCAGCTTAACAGGGGGCACCGGGGAGCTGTTTTTT | CASSLTGGTGELFF
TRBJ2-7 | TRBV7-8 | TRBD2 | . | TGTGCCAGCAGCTTAGTAGCGGGAGACCGGGGCGAGCAGTACTTC | CASSLVAGDRGEQYF
TRBJ1-6 | TRBV7-2 | TRBD1 | . | TGTGCCAGCAGCTTAGTTAGCAGGGGGCTCACCTATAATTCACCCCTCCACTTT | CASSLVSRGLTYNSPLHF
TRBJ2-5 | TRBV10-3 | TRBD2 | . | TGTGCCATCAGTGACTTAGCGGGAGGAGGGGAGACCCAGTACTTC | CAISDLAGGGETQYF
TRBJ1-2 | TRBV15 | TRBD1 | . | TGTGCCACCAGCAAAGATAGACAGGGGCCTAACTATGGCTACACCTTC | CATSKDRQGPNYGYTF
TRBJ2-7 | TRBV18 | TRBD1 | . | TGTGCCAGCTCTATCGACAGGGGAGAGCAGTACTTC | CASSIDRGEQYF
TRBJ2-7 | TRBV4-2 | TRBD2 | . | TGTGCCAGCAGCCGCCAGGTAGGGGACTACCTCTTCTACGAGCAGTACTTC | CASSRQVGDYLFYEQYF
TRBJ1-3 | TRBV11-2 | . | . | TGTGCCAGCAGCTTTACTAACACCATATATTTT | CASSFTNTIYF
TRBJ1-5 | TRBV27 | . | . | TGTGCCAGCAGTTTTGTTCGGCCCCTTTATAGCAATCAGCCCCAGCATTTT | CASSFVRPLYSNQPQHF
TRBJ2-5 | TRBV7-9 | . | once | TGTGCCAGCAGCTTAACCTTGGAGGGAGAGACCCAGTACTTC | CASSLTLEGETQYF
TRBJ2-5 | TRBV5-1 | . | . | TGCGCCAGCAGCTCCCAAACGTACCAAGAGACCCAGTACTTC | CASSSQTYQETQYF
TRBJ2-1 | TRBV18 | . | . | TGTGCCAGCTCACCGTACTGGGGACTCTCGAGCTCCTACAATGAGCAGTTCTTC | CASSPYWGLSSSYNEQFF
TRBJ1-6 | TRBV27 | TRBD1 | . | TGTGCCAGCAGTTTCACCGGGACAGGGAATTCACCCCTCCACTTT | CASSFTGTGNSPLHF
TRBJ2-5 | TRBV7-2 | . | once | TGTGCCAGCAGCTTAGGACAGCAAGAGACCCAGTACTTC | CASSLGQQETQYF
TRBJ2-5 | TRBV7-8 | . | . | TGTGCCAGCAGCAACCAACAGGGCTTGCAGACCCAGTACTTC | CASSNQQGLQTQYF
TRBJ2-3 | TRBV20-1 | TRBD1 | . | TGCAGTGCTAGTAGTGACAGGGGGCTGAGCACAGATACGCAGTATTTT | CSASSDRGLSTDTQYF
TRBJ2-1 | TRBV9 | . | . | TGTGCCAGCAGCGCCGACGGGTTCTACAATGAGCAGTTCTTC | CASSADGFYNEQFF
TRBJ1-5 | TRBV15 | . | . | TGTGCCACCAGCAGAGATCCCCTCCTCCCCTTCCATCAGCCCCAGCATTTT | CATSRDPLLPFHQPQHF
TRBJ2-6 | TRBV3-1/TRBV3-2 | . | . | TGTGCCAGCAGCCCTAGGTCTGGGGCCAACGTCCTGACTTTC | CASSPRSGANVLTF
TRBJ2-3 | TRBV3-1/TRBV3-2 | . | . | TGTGCCAGCAGCCAAGCCGGGAGCACAGATACGCAGTATTTT | CASSQAGSTDTQYF
TRBJ1-1 | TRBV6-5 | TRBD1 | . | TGTGCCAGCAGTTACGAGGGGGCCCTTCCCACTGAAGCTTTCTTT | CASSYEGALPTEAFF
TRBJ1-2 | TRBV5-1 | . | . | TGCGCCAGCAGCCTCCCCCAGGGTTACGGCTACACCTTC | CASSLPQGYGYTF
TRBJ1-2 | TRBV3-1/TRBV3-2 | . | . | TGTGCCAGCAGCCAAACCGGTGGCTACACCTTC | CASSQTGGYTF
TRBJ1-6 | TRBV28 | . | . | TGTGCCAGCAGTCCCCGGGTTTCGGCCCTCCACTTT | CASSPRVSALHF
TRBJ2-1 | TRBV5-4 | . | . | TGTGCCAGCAGCTCTCCGGGAAGCCATGAGCAGTTCTTC | CASSSPGSHEQFF
TRBJ2-7 | TRBV5-3 | . | few | TGTGCCAGACCGCGAAAAACCGGGGTGTACGGACGGCAAAGGGGCTCCTACGAGCAGTACTTC | CARPRKTGVYGRQRGSYEQYF
TRBJ2-1 | TRBV5-1 | TRBD2 | . | TGCGCCAGCGGCGAGCCAGCGGGGGCCGGCAATGAGCAGTTCTTC | CASGEPAGAGNEQFF
TRBJ1-1 | TRBV7-9 | . | . | TGTGCCAGCAGATACTCCCGGGGGAGGAACACTGAAGCTTTCTTT | CASRYSRGRNTEAFF
TRBJ1-1 | TRBV7-3 | . | . | TGTGCCAGCAGCTTAAATACGAACACTGAAGCTTTCTTT | CASSLNTNTEAFF
TRBJ1-4 | TRBV4-1 | . | . | TGCGCCAGCAGCCCGCTGCGGGGAGTGAATGAAAAACTGTTTTTT | CASSPLRGVNEKLFF
TRBJ2-7 | TRBV7-2 | TRBD2 | . | TGTGCCAGCAGCCCGAGACTAGCGGGTTCACCCATCTACGAGCAGTACTTC | CASSPRLAGSPIYEQYF
TRBJ2-7 | TRBV4-1 | . | few | TGCGCCAGCAGCCTACAAGCTGAGAGAATCTTACTGGGCGAGCAGTACTTC | CASSLQAERILLGEQYF
TRBJ1-5 | TRBV28 | . | . | TGTGCCAGCAGAGATCGTCGACGGAGCAATCAGCCCCAGCATTTT | CASRDRRRSNQPQHF
TRBJ2-3 | TRBV11-3 | TRBD2 | . | TGTGCCAGCAGTCTAAGGGAGGGAAATGAAGATACGCAGTATTTT | CASSLREGNEDTQYF
TRBJ1-2 | TRBV18 | . | . | TGTGCCAGCTCACCACAGACAGTCCTACCGTATGGCTACACCTTC | CASSPQTVLPYGYTF
TRBJ1-4 | TRBV4-2 | . | . | TGTGCCAGCAGCCAACCTGAGGGCGGGGGGAATGAAAAACTGTTTTTT | CASSQPEGGGNEKLFF
TRBJ2-7 | TRBV11-2 | . | . | TGTGCCAGCAGCTTAGTTGGCGGGTATGAGCAGTACTTC | CASSLVGGYEQYF
TRBJ2-7 | TRBV4-1 | . | . | TGCGCCAGCAGCCAAGTTATAGGGCAGGACGCCTACGAGCAGTACTTC | CASSQVIGQDAYEQYF
TRBJ2-2 | TRBV4-1 | . | . | TGCGCCAGCAGCCCTAACAACGCGGAATCCACCGGGGAGCTGTTTTTT | CASSPNNAESTGELFF
TRBJ2-4 | TRBV23-1 | . | . | TGCGCCAGCAGGACGGACGCCAAAAACATTCAGTACTTC | CASRTDAKNIQYF
TRBJ1-1 | TRBV7-2 | . | . | TGTGCCAGCAGCTCGGTCAGGTTCACTGAAGCTTTCTTT | CASSSVRFTEAFF
TRBJ1-2 | TRBV4-2 | . | few | TGTGCCAGCAGCCAAGATAAGGGGCAGTCCTATGGCTACACCTTC | CASSQDKGQSYGYTF
TRBJ2-2 | TRBV11-2 | . | . | TGTGCCAGCAGCCCTTTAAGGGCTTTGAACACCGGGGAGCTGTTTTTT | CASSPLRALNTGELFF
TRBJ2-3 | TRBV5-1 | TRBD2 | . | TGCGCCAGCGGGCGGGAGTTACCCCCAGATACGCAGTATTTT | CASGRELPPDTQYF
TRBJ2-7 | TRBV4-1 | . | once | TGCGCCAGCAGCCAGCCAGGTCGAAGCTCCTACGAGCAGTACTTC | CASSQPGRSSYEQYF
TRBJ1-6 | TRBV4-2 | . | . | TGTGCCAGCAGCCAATTATCAGGGGATGGTTCACCCCTCCACTTT | CASSQLSGDGSPLHF